Listed below are T cell receptor beta chains from one sample, sequenced in a study of cytomegalovirus exposure and HLA in healthy donors. Some clones are missing from TCRdb's copy, which holds only in-frame ones; the method was immunoSEQ multiplex PCR. The sample has some 98,000 clones, around 88% seen once. The specimen sequenced was PBMCs. Receptors originate from a woman aged 25-40 years in good health and CMV-seronegative. Each CDR3 is given with its conserved first and last residue. Not all rows give a size; the values are once, few, many and, for expanded clones, a class.

clone size | V gene | CDR3 protein
NA | TRBV5-1 | CASSFRTSGGYEQFF
NA | TRBV13 | CASSFETGRTEAFF
NA | TRBV5-6 | CASSHSTSDERRYF
NA | TRBV7-2 | CASSLAGRAETQYF
NA | TRBV18 | CASSPTTGRDTQYF
NA | TRBV7-8 | CASTRGGTAYEQYF
NA | TRBV5-1 | CASSFDSSGQGTGELFF
NA | TRBV6-5 | CASSRGGAGADTQYF
NA | TRBV5-1 | CASSLAVGGATGELFF
NA | TRBV27 | CASTLNWYMGLAGDEQFF
NA | TRBV5-4 | CASSLTSGSTDTQYF
NA | TRBV7-9 | CASSSNPSREETQYF
NA | TRBV9 | CASSAQGWNEKLFF
NA | TRBV29-1 | CSSSGTSGNNEQFF
once | TRBV5-4 | CASSFRGQSYGYTF
NA | TRBV10-3 | CAISGDSGRDYTYEQYF